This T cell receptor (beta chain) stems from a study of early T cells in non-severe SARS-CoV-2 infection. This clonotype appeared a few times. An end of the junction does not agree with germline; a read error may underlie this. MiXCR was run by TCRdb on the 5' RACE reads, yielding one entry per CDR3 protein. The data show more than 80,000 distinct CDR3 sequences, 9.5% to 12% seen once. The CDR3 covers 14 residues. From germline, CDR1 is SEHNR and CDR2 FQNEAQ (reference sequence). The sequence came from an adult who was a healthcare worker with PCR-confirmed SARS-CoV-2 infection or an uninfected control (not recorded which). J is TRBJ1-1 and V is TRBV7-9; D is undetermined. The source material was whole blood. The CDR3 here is CVSSQKGMNTEAFF. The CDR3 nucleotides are TGTGTCAGCAGCCAAAAAGGGATGAACACTGAAGCTTTCTTT.